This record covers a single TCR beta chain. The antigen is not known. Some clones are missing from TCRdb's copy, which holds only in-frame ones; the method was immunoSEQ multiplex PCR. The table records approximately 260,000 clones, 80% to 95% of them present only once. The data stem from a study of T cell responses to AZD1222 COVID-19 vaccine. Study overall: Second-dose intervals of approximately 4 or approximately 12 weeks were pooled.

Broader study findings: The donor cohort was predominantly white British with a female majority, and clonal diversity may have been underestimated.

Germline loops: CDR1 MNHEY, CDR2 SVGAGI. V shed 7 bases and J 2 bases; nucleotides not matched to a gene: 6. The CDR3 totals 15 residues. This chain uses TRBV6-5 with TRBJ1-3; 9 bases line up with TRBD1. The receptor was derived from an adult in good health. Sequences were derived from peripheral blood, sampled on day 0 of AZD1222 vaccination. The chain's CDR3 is CASTRRDRAGNTIYF. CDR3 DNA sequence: TGTGCCAGCACCAGGCGGGACAGGGCTGGAAACACCATATATTTT.